In this sample, the clone carrying this TCR beta chain turned up once. Its target is not known. Assay used: immunoSEQ multiplex PCR; TCRdb lists only in-frame clones, some missing. The sample lists approximately 1,500,000 clones, around 97% occurring once. This record comes from a study of shared clonotypes between healthy human individuals. Study outcomes and limitations: Genetic and exposure-history diversity was limited by the small donor number.

CDR3 length: 13 amino acids. V lost 7 bases to trimming and J lost 8 bases, with 20 bases between them. From germline, CDR1 is SQVTM and CDR2 ANQGSEA. Sequencing used naive CD4+ T cells sorted from blood. Subset here: CD45RA+ positively selected. The source of this sequence is a man younger than 45 in good health. The V call is TRBV29-1, the J call TRBJ1-2, with a possible D match to TRBD1 (5 bases). The CDR3, as DNA: TGCAGCGCCGGCCAGGGTCTAGGTGGCGGCTACACCTTC. Protein product: CSAGQGLGGGYTF.